The following is a T cell receptor (beta chain) sequence with its context. Its antigen is currently not known. Base-call qualities are not available, and no considerably larger clone is one nucleotide away. These data come from a study of monozygotic twins with cystic fibrosis (dated by TCRdb to the early 2020s). Study-wide context: Barcoded libraries were made from 2.5 to 3 micrograms of fragmented DNA using 15 PCR cycles. The study compared TCR beta repertoires within and between 16 monozygotic twin pairs with cystic fibrosis to assess genetic influence on V and J gene usage. Ten female and six male twin pairs, aged roughly 2.0 to 40 years (median roughly 9.5 years) and mostly children and adolescents, were included in the cohort. Twins were ranked among 980 or so cohort participants for weight-for-height and FEVPerc (FEV1 disease centile) at the day of blood sampling. Data for three of the twin pairs had been reported previously in another context. General findings and caveats noted by the study authors: V gene usage was most similar to the co-twin for 13 of 16 pairs, and J usage for 8 of 16 pairs, suggesting genetic constraints. Simpson clonality was found to be generally low (median roughly 0.0092), suggesting a naive-dominated repertoire, although higher clonality was observed in the most severely affected patients. The cohort was small, and the number of shared CDR3s showed no association with age, concordance or disease severity. Monozygotic CF twin pairs shared significantly more nucleotide-identical clonotypes within each pair than unrelated CF individuals shared with one another (P = 0.000026, Mann-Whitney).

The twin pairs came from the European Cystic Fibrosis Twin and Sibling Study Cohort, which recruited patients from about 160 CF clinics across 14 European countries. Both zygosity and CFTR genotype were checked in-house, and zygosity was tested with multiplex PCR across nine short tandem repeat loci. Peripheral blood was sampled from each twin, and clinical parameters were recorded on the day of blood sampling. Phenol/chloroform extraction was used to isolate genomic DNA from peripheral blood cells, and the DNA was then kept in TE buffer at 4 degrees C. The CDR3 holds 13 amino acids from the cysteine to the phenylalanine. The entry retains the CDR3 DNA only, 39 bases that are in frame from base 1. CDR1 is given as MRHNA and CDR2 as SNTAGT, both from the germline V gene. The junction shows trimming of 6 bases on V and 2 bases on J, plus 8 bases between the germline ends. Following the manufacturer's instructions, TCR beta CDR3 regions were amplified by multiplex PCR with the immunoSEQ immune profiling system. An Illumina NextSeq system was used for sequencing. For the original study's pipeline: Sequence data were processed on the immunoSEQ Analyzer platform, and clonality was calculated as the square root of Simpson's index of productive rearrangements. V and J usage similarity was measured by Jensen-Shannon distance, and CDR3 generation probabilities were computed with OLGA. Shared CDR3 sequences were searched against the immuneACCESS database (August 2020) and VDJdb (December 2020). TCRdb took this table from immuneACCESS and kept in-frame rearrangements with V and J called. Such tables lack part of the clones; where checked against another copy, unresolved V genes explain under half of the gap, and the rest is unexplained. That table is the source of V, J and clone size, and D and trimming were worked out from the DNA. For this sample the table gives about 36,000 clones, of which approximately 84% were detected only once. The ten largest clonotypes hold roughly 1.8% of the sample.

Sequencing used blood. This sequence uses TRBV6-4 and TRBJ1-3; a tentative D match to TRBD1 spans 5 bases. This receptor was obtained from a girl aged 2 to 10 with cystic fibrosis. The DNA sequence reads TGTGCCAGCAGCCCAGGGCCTGGAAACACCATATATTTT. Its amino acids are CASSPGPGNTIYF.